A single sample is the source of the 17 T cell receptor beta chains below, sequenced in a study of T cell responses to AZD1222 COVID-19 vaccine. Using immunoSEQ multiplex PCR, the repertoire was profiled, and TCRdb retains in-frame clones only, with some absent. The data contain 120,000 or so clones, 88% of them singletons. The sample here was peripheral blood, taken on day 0 of AZD1222 vaccination. These receptors were collected from an adult in good health.

The chain couples TRBV6-5 to TRBJ2-7; TRBD1 agrees at 9 bases. The length of the CDR3 is 15 residues. Germline V gene sequence: CDR1 MNHEY, CDR2 SVGAGI. The V gene end was trimmed by 6 bases and the J gene end by 2 bases; junction bases not matched to a gene: 8. The CDR3 DNA follows: TGTGCCAGCAGCCATCGCCGGGACAGGGCCTACGAGCAGTACTTC. Translated, it gives CASSHRRDRAYEQYF.

This rearrangement joins TRBV2 to TRBJ1-5; D not certain. Germline V gives CDR1 SNHLY, CDR2 FYNNEI. The ends were cut back, 3 bases at V and 2 bases at J, with 17 bases in the middle. The CDR3 is 17 residues long. CDR3 sequence reads: CASSDTAGELGNQPQHF. The CDR3, as DNA: TGTGCCAGCAGTGATACAGCGGGAGAGTTGGGCAATCAGCCCCAGCATTTT.

The V gene is TRBV5-1, the J gene TRBJ2-3, with a weak D call TRBD2 (6 bases). CDR3 length: 14 residues. CDR1 and CDR2 from the germline V gene are SGHRS and YFSETQ. Trimming removed 1 base from V and 4 bases from J, with 10 bases in between. Here the CDR3 reads CASSLPSSADTQYF. The CDR3, as DNA: TGCGCCAGCAGCTTGCCTTCTAGCGCAGATACGCAGTATTTT.

The chain combines TRBV28 with TRBJ1-6, with D perhaps matching TRBD1 (5 bases). Per the germline V gene, CDR1 is MDHEN and CDR2 is SYDVKM. The CDR3 is made up of 15 amino acids. V was cut by 4 bases and J by 6 bases, with 13 bases left in between. CDR3 in amino acids: CASSSTGEPNSPLHF. The DNA of the CDR3 is TGTGCCAGCAGTTCTACAGGAGAACCTAATTCACCCCTCCACTTT.

The J gene is TRBJ1-2, the V gene TRBV5-1; D remains unclear. Germline V gene lookup returns CDR1 SGHRS and CDR2 YFSETQ. The CDR3 contains 15 residues. V shed 4 bases and J shed 8 bases, with 21 bases lying between them. The CDR3 region is CASSPDGSLGGGYTF. CDR3 in DNA: TGCGCCAGCAGCCCGGATGGCAGCTTAGGAGGAGGCTACACCTTC. The variable domain in full, completed from reference TRBV5-1 and TRBJ1-2, reads KAGVTQTPRYLIKTRGQQVTLSCSPISGHRSVSWYQQTPGQGLQFLFEYFSETQRNKGNFPGRFSGRQFSNSRSEMNVSTLELGDSALYLCASSPDGSLGGGYTFGSGTRLTVV.

The genes are TRBV28 and TRBJ2-7, with TRBD2 matching 7 bases. The CDR3 extends over 13 amino acids. Trimming removed 7 bases from V and 6 bases from J; junction bases left unmatched: 9. In germline, CDR1 is MDHEN, CDR2 SYDVKM. The CDR3 region has the DNA TGTGCCAGCATCAGCGGGACGGGGGGCGAGCAGTACTTC. Its protein product is CASISGTGGEQYF.

The chain carries TRBV19 and TRBJ2-7; D uncertain. The CDR3 totals 13 residues. Trimming left V 5 bases short and J 0 bases short, with 8 bases between. CDR1 and CDR2 from the germline V gene are LNHDA and SQIVND (reference sequence). CDR3 coding DNA: TGTGCCAGTAGTGGAACAGACTCCTACGAGCAGTACTTC. It is translated as CASSGTDSYEQYF.

The rearrangement uses TRBV6-2 or TRBV6-3 and TRBJ2-3, with unresolved D. The CDR3 extends over 12 amino acids. The V gene lost 5 bases and the J gene lost 3 bases, with 6 bases spanning the gap. CDR1 is MNHEY and CDR2 is SVGEGT in the germline V gene. The CDR3 sequence is CASSPQTDTQYF. The CDR3 DNA reads TGTGCCAGCAGTCCCCAAACAGATACGCAGTATTTT.

V gene TRBV5-1 combines with J gene TRBJ2-3, with 7 bases fitting TRBD2. Looked up from germline, CDR1 is SGHRS and CDR2 is YFSETQ. The CDR3 has 15 residues. V dropped 9 bases and J dropped 2; count of bases not matched to a gene: 12. CDR3 region: CATSMIGLDTDTQYF. CDR3 in DNA: TGCGCCACCTCTATGATTGGACTAGACACAGATACGCAGTATTTT. The full variable domain, rest sourced from reference TRBV5-1 and TRBJ2-3, is KAGVTQTPRYLIKTRGQQVTLSCSPISGHRSVSWYQQTPGQGLQFLFEYFSETQRNKGNFPGRFSGRQFSNSRSEMNVSTLELGDSALYLCATSMIGLDTDTQYFGPGTRLTVL.

The chain joins TRBV30 to TRBJ1-5, with TRBD1 as a possible D gene (6 bases). V lost 3 bases to trimming and J lost 4 bases, with 10 bases between them. Germline V lookup: CDR1 GTSNPN, CDR2 SVGIG (reference sequence). The CDR3 has 13 amino acids. The CDR3 nucleotides read TGTGCCTGGAGACCAAGGGGGAATCAGCCCCAGCATTTT. It encodes CAWRPRGNQPQHF.

This sequence joins TRBV29-1 and TRBJ2-1, with D perhaps given as TRBD1 or TRBD2 (5 bases each). CDR1 and CDR2 (germline): SQVTM, ANQGSEA. Trimming took 3 bases from V and 6 from J, leaving 15 bases between them. The CDR3 spans 14 residues. CDR3 nucleotides: TGCAGCGTTGATTACCGGGACGGTGGCAATGAGCAGTTCTTC. Protein product: CSVDYRDGGNEQFF.

Comment on this clone: The junction shows a germline mismatch at one end, possibly a read error. The chain has TRBV11-3 and TRBJ1-1, with unresolved D. The CDR3 has 12 residues. The germline V gene encodes CDR1 SGHNT and CDR2 YENEEA. CDR3 DNA sequence: TGTGCCAGCAGCTCGCTACTTACTGAGGCTTTCTTT. As protein: CASSSLLTEAFF.

This sequence joins TRBV11-2 and TRBJ1-4, with 8 bases lining up with TRBD1. Germline CDR1 SGHAT, CDR2 FQNNGV. The V segment lost 5 bases and the J segment 8 bases; nucleotides outside the gene matches: 16. This CDR3 comprises 17 residues. The CDR3 nucleotides read TGTGCCAGCAGCACTCGTCCCGGGACAGGAGGAGGCGAAAAACTGTTTTTT. Protein: CASSTRPGTGGGEKLFF.

The chain combines TRBV9 with TRBJ2-7; D gene uncertain. Germline CDR1 is SGDLS and CDR2 is YYNGEE. Trimming pared 5 bases from V and 4 bases from J, leaving 10 bases between. This CDR3 comprises 12 residues. For the CDR3, the DNA is TGTGCCAGCAGGGTCTCTGCTTACGAGCAGTACTTC. It translates to CASRVSAYEQYF.

This clone has just one count. The chain recombines TRBV27 with TRBJ1-1, with 7 bases lining up with TRBD1. CDR1 MNHEY and CDR2 SMNVEV come from the germline V gene (reference sequence). J lost 5 bases, V lost 5 bases, and 8 bases had no gene match. The CDR3 runs 14 residues. The CDR3 spells CASSPQGLGTEAFF. Written as DNA, the CDR3 is TGTGCCAGCAGTCCACAGGGGCTCGGGACTGAAGCTTTCTTT.

V and J are TRBV5-1 and TRBJ2-1, with D possibly TRBD1 on 6 matching bases. The CDR3 consists of 14 residues. The germline V gene encodes CDR1 SGHRS and CDR2 YFSETQ. The V and J ends lost 0 bases and 5 bases respectively, with 9 bases between them. The CDR3 nucleotides read TGCGCCAGCAGCTTGGTCCCAGGGGACAATGAGCAGTTCTTC. It specifies CASSLVPGDNEQFF.

This clone has just a few counts. This chain links TRBV6-5 with TRBJ2-2; no definite D call. Per germline, CDR1 MNHEY and CDR2 SVGAGI. The CDR3 is 15 residues long. The V and J ends lost 6 bases and 4 bases respectively, with 15 bases between them. The CDR3 DNA sequence: TGTGCCAGCAGAGACCGCTGGCTCGGCACCGGGGAGCTGTTTTTT. Protein product: CASRDRWLGTGELFF.